This TCR beta chain is from a study of blood T cell repertoires in COVID-19. On the study more broadly: Sample material is recorded as cDNA or gDNA derived from T cells, B-cell-depleted T cells, or PBMCs.

Trimming took 0 bases from V and 0 from J; bases not matched to a gene: 2. This CDR3 contains 16 residues. The germline CDR1 and CDR2 sequences are SGHRS and YFSETQ. In the source study's methods: For nucleated cells, counts were estimated from reference gene primer amplification. Measured with immunoSEQ multiplex PCR; TCRdb has only the in-frame clones, and not every one. The V and J calls and the clone size are those of that table, but D and trimming were determined from the DNA. The sample shows 190,000 or so clones, roughly 89% of them seen only once. As regards this clone: This sample also contains other DNA sequences that code for the same CDR3.

The source of this sequence is a man in his sixties who had recovered from COVID-19. The sample taken for sequencing was peripheral blood. The chain uses TRBV5-1 and TRBJ1-3; 8 bases agree with TRBD1. The CDR3: CASSLDRGFSGNTIYF. CDR3 in DNA: TGCGCCAGCAGCTTGGACAGGGGGTTCTCTGGAAACACCATATATTTT.